This section outlines one T cell receptor beta chain sequence together with its context. What it binds is not known. The germline V gene has CDR1 MNHEY and CDR2 SMNVEV (reference sequence). The CDR3 is 14 residues long. With V trimmed by 5 bases and J by 3 bases, 5 bases remained unmatched. This entry belongs to a study of cytomegalovirus exposure and HLA in healthy donors. Notes on the study in general: Many donors carried some public TCRs, although rarity characterized most TCR sequences. Subsequent analysis showed first-cohort TCR clusters tending to co-occur in about 110 validation repertoires. Using the classifier, cytomegalovirus status was reportedly diagnosed with high specificity and sensitivity.

The study drew the donors from its approximately 110-subject validation cohort, separate from the roughly 700-subject first cohort. The repertoire was sequenced with immunoSEQ multiplex PCR; TCRdb's copy has only in-frame clones and lacks some. The data contain a few hundred thousand clones, 80% to 90% of them seen just once; the ten biggest clones take up about 0.91%. The receptor comes from a woman younger than 35 in good health and CMV-seronegative. This chain joins TRBV27 and TRBJ1-2; TRBD1 agrees at 8 bases. Specimen: PBMCs. Here the CDR3 DNA reads TGTGCCAGCAGTGCAACAGGGGGATACTATGGCTACACCTTC. As protein: CASSATGGYYGYTF.